The 14 T cell receptor beta chains given below trace back to one sample, sequenced in a study of blood T cell repertoires in COVID-19. The table came from immunoSEQ multiplex PCR; TCRdb's copy has only in-frame clones and leaves some out. The repertoire consists of around 170,000 clones, with about 88% occurring once and the leading ten covering more than 25%. Material for sequencing was peripheral blood. These receptors originate from a man between 60 and 70 years old with acute or convalescent COVID-19.

The chain joins TRBV4-1 to TRBJ2-7; D remains ambiguous. Trimming stripped 0 bases from V and 6 bases from J, with 12 bases between. This CDR3 comprises 14 residues. Germline V lookup: CDR1 MGHRA, CDR2 YSYEKL. The CDR3: CASSQDDSRGEQYV. DNA of the CDR3: TGCGCCAGCAGCCAAGATGACTCCAGAGGCGAGCAGTACGTC.

The chain joins TRBV2 to TRBJ2-1; D might be TRBD2 (6 bases). V lost 9 bases and J lost 4, with 10 bases in between. The CDR3 is 12 amino acids. Per germline, CDR1 SNHLY and CDR2 FYNNEI. The CDR3 DNA is TGTGCCAGTCGGACTACGTACAATGAGCAGTTCTTC. Amino acid sequence: CASRTTYNEQFF. The full variable domain, rest sourced from reference TRBV2 and TRBJ2-1, is EPEVTQTPSHQVTQMGQEVILRCVPISNHLYFYWYRQILGQKVEFLVSFYNNEISEKSEIFDDQFSVERPDGSNFTLKIRSTKLEDSAMYFCASRTTYNEQFFGPGTRLTVL.

The V gene is TRBV30, the J gene TRBJ2-2; weak D call: TRBD1 (5 bases). The V gene lost 7 bases and the J gene lost 6 bases, with 9 bases spanning the gap. There are 11 residues in the CDR3. CDR1 is GTSNPN and CDR2 is SVGIG in the germline V gene (reference sequence). CDR3 residues: CAFKGPGELFF. CDR3 DNA: TGTGCCTTTAAGGGGCCCGGGGAGCTGTTTTTT. The full variable domain, its missing parts supplied by reference TRBV30 and TRBJ2-2, is SQTIHQWPATLVQPVGSPLSLECTVEGTSNPNLYWYRQAAGRGLQLLFYSVGIGQISSEVPQNLSASRPQDRQFILSSKKLLLSDSGFYLCAFKGPGELFFGEGSRLTVL.

The chain joins TRBV11-3 to TRBJ2-1; TRBD1 might be the D (5 bases). This CDR3 spans 13 amino acids. V lost 3 bases and J 7 bases, leaving 10 bases between the germline ends. Germline values: CDR1 SGHNT, CDR2 YENEEA. The CDR3 DNA sequence: TGTGCCAGCAGCTTGGCAGGGATGAATGAGCAGTTCTTC. Amino acids: CASSLAGMNEQFF.

The chain couples TRBV5-1 to TRBJ2-5; TRBD2 matches 10 bases. The CDR3 runs to 17 residues. Germline V gene data show CDR1 as SGHRS and CDR2 as YFSETQ. Unmatched junction bases numbered 9, after V lost 4 bases and J lost 0 bases. CDR3 DNA sequence: TGCGCCAGCAGCACCGGACTAGCGGCCACGTACCAAGAGACCCAGTACTTC. Translation gives CASSTGLAATYQETQYF.

This clone turned up a few times. The chain joins TRBV5-1 to TRBJ2-2, with 7 nucleotides matching TRBD1. The V and J ends lost 5 bases and 3 bases, in that order; junction bases with no gene match: 1. The CDR3 is 13 amino acids. Germline CDR1 reads SGHRS; CDR2 reads YFSETQ. The CDR3: CASRGTDTGELFF. The CDR3 DNA follows: TGCGCCAGCAGGGGGACAGACACCGGGGAGCTGTTTTTT.

V gene TRBV5-1 combines with J gene TRBJ1-6, with 10 bases matching TRBD1. Germline values: CDR1 SGHRS, CDR2 YFSETQ. The V and J ends lost 3 bases and 9 bases, in that order; junction bases with no gene match: 9. CDR3 length equals 16 residues. CDR3 region: CASSSGPTGGGSPLHF. CDR3 nucleotide sequence: TGCGCCAGCAGCTCCGGCCCGACAGGGGGCGGTTCACCCCTCCACTTT. The full variable domain, with the rest looked up from reference TRBV5-1 and TRBJ1-6, is KAGVTQTPRYLIKTRGQQVTLSCSPISGHRSVSWYQQTPGQGLQFLFEYFSETQRNKGNFPGRFSGRQFSNSRSEMNVSTLELGDSALYLCASSSGPTGGGSPLHFGNGTRLTVT.

The chain carries TRBV7-2 and TRBJ2-1; TRBD1 matches at 7 bases. Trimming at V came to 4 bases and at J to 7 bases, leaving 10 bases not matched to a gene. This CDR3 has 15 residues. Germline CDR1 reads SGHTA; CDR2 reads FQGNSA. Here the CDR3 DNA reads TGTGCCAGCAGCTCGGCGTCGGGACAGAGAAATGAGCAGTTCTTC. Amino acid sequence: CASSSASGQRNEQFF.

CDR3 in DNA: TGTGCCAGCAGCCGGACTAGCGGGGCATACGAGCAGTACTTC. It is translated as CASSRTSGAYEQYF. This chain connects TRBV3-1 (or the pseudogene TRBV3-2) to TRBJ2-7; TRBD2 aligns across 12 bases. The junction had 2 bases not matched to a gene; V was cut back by 4 bases and J by 4 bases. In germline, CDR1 is LGHDT, CDR2 YNNKEL (reference sequence). The CDR3 covers 14 residues.

The V gene is TRBV7-9, the J gene TRBJ2-4, with D possibly being TRBD1 (6 bases). The V end lost 5 bases, the J end lost 4 bases, and 12 bases lay between the germline ends. CDR3 length: 14 amino acids. Germline-derived CDR1 and CDR2 are SEHNR and FQNEAQ (reference sequence). CDR3 sequence: CASSPGHGKNIQYF. DNA for the CDR3: TGTGCCAGCAGCCCGGGACACGGGAAAAACATTCAGTACTTC.

This chain uses TRBV24-1 with TRBJ2-3; 7 bases fit TRBD1. The V segment lost 4 bases and the J segment 5 bases; nucleotides outside the gene matches: 5. The CDR3 totals 14 residues. CDR1 is KGHDR, CDR2 SFDVKD, per germline. DNA for the CDR3: TGTGCCACCAGTGAACGGCAGGGGGTAGATACGCAGTATTTT. Its protein product is CATSERQGVDTQYF.

Worth noting for this clone: Additional DNA sequences in this sample encode the identical CDR3. The J gene is TRBJ1-5, the V gene TRBV27; D is unclear. The CDR3 length is 14 residues. CDR1 MNHEY and CDR2 SMNVEV come from the germline V gene (reference sequence). The germline V and J ends were trimmed by 0 bases and 4 bases, with 7 bases remaining between them. As DNA, the CDR3 is TGTGCCAGCAGTTTATCTCGGGGAAATCAGCCCCAGCATTTT. Protein product: CASSLSRGNQPQHF.

The chain employs TRBV6-4 and TRBJ1-1, with D possibly being TRBD1 (6 bases). The germline gives CDR1 MRHNA, CDR2 SNTAGT. CDR3 length: 13 amino acids. Trimming pared 6 bases from V and 1 base from J, leaving 9 bases between. The CDR3 coding sequence is TGTGCCAGCAGGGGGGCCGCGAACACTGAAGCTTTCTTT. Translated, it gives CASRGAANTEAFF.

V is TRBV11-1 and J is TRBJ2-7; 7 bases are a match to TRBD2. The germline V gene has CDR1 SGHAT and CDR2 FQDESV (reference sequence). V lost 2 bases, J lost 3 bases, and 10 bases stayed unmatched. The CDR3 spans 16 residues. The CDR3 loop reads CASSLSGAAVVYEQYF. Written as DNA, the CDR3 is TGTGCCAGCAGCTTAAGCGGGGCCGCGGTTGTCTACGAGCAGTACTTC.